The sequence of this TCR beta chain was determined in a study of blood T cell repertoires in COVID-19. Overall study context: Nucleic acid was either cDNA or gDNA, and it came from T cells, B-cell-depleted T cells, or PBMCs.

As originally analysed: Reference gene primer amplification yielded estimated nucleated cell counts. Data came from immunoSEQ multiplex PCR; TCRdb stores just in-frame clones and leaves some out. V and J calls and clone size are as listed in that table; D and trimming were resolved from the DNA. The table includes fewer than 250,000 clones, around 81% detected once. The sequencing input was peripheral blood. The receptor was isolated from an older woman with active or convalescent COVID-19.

CDR3 protein: CASQSRFGDQPQHF. CDR3 in DNA: TGTGCCAGCCAATCAAGGTTCGGGGATCAGCCCCAGCATTTT. V usage is TRBV6-5 and J usage is TRBJ1-5; D gene unclear. The V end lost 8 bases, the J end lost 5 bases, and 16 bases lay between the germline ends. This CDR3 is 14 amino acids long. The germline V gene has CDR1 MNHEY and CDR2 SVGAGI.